Sequencing of this TCR beta chain was carried out in a study of metastatic and nonmetastatic thyroid tumors. TCRdb reprocessed the PCR reads using MiXCR. Here the sample spans 42,000 or so clones, around 18% being singletons. No treatment of any kind had been given to any patient before thyroid surgery. The germline V gene has CDR1 MNHNS and CDR2 SASEGT. V was trimmed by 3 bases and J by 4 bases, leaving 13 bases between them. The CDR3 runs 16 residues. This clone was counted many times. The J gene is TRBJ1-6, the V gene TRBV6-1; D perhaps matches TRBD1 (5 bases). Specimen: tumor tissue. This TCR was recovered from a female donor with papillary thyroid cancer or a benign thyroid nodule (not recorded which). Some clones in this sample may be carry-over from other donors' samples. The CDR3 region has the DNA TGTGCCAGCAGTGAGCAGTGGGGGTCGTATAATTCACCCCTCCACTTT. Protein product: CASSEQWGSYNSPLHF.